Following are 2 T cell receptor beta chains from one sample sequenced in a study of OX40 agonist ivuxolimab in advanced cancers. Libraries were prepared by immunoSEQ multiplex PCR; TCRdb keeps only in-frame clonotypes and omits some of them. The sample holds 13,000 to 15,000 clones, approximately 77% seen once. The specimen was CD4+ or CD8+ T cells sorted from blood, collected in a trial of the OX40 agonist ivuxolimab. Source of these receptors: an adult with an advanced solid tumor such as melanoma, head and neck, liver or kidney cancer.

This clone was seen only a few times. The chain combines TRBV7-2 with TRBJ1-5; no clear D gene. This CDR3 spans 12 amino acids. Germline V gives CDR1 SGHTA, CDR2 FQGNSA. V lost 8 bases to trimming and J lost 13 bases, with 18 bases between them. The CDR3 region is CASGRYLKGQHF. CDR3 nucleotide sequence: TGTGCCAGCGGCAGGTACTTGAAAGGGCAGCATTTT.

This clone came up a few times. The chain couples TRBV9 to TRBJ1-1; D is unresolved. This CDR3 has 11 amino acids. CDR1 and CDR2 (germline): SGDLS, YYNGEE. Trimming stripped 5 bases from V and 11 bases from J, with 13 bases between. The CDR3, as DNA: TGTGCCAGCAGTTCCGGACTGGTGGCTTTCTTT. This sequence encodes CASSSGLVAFF.